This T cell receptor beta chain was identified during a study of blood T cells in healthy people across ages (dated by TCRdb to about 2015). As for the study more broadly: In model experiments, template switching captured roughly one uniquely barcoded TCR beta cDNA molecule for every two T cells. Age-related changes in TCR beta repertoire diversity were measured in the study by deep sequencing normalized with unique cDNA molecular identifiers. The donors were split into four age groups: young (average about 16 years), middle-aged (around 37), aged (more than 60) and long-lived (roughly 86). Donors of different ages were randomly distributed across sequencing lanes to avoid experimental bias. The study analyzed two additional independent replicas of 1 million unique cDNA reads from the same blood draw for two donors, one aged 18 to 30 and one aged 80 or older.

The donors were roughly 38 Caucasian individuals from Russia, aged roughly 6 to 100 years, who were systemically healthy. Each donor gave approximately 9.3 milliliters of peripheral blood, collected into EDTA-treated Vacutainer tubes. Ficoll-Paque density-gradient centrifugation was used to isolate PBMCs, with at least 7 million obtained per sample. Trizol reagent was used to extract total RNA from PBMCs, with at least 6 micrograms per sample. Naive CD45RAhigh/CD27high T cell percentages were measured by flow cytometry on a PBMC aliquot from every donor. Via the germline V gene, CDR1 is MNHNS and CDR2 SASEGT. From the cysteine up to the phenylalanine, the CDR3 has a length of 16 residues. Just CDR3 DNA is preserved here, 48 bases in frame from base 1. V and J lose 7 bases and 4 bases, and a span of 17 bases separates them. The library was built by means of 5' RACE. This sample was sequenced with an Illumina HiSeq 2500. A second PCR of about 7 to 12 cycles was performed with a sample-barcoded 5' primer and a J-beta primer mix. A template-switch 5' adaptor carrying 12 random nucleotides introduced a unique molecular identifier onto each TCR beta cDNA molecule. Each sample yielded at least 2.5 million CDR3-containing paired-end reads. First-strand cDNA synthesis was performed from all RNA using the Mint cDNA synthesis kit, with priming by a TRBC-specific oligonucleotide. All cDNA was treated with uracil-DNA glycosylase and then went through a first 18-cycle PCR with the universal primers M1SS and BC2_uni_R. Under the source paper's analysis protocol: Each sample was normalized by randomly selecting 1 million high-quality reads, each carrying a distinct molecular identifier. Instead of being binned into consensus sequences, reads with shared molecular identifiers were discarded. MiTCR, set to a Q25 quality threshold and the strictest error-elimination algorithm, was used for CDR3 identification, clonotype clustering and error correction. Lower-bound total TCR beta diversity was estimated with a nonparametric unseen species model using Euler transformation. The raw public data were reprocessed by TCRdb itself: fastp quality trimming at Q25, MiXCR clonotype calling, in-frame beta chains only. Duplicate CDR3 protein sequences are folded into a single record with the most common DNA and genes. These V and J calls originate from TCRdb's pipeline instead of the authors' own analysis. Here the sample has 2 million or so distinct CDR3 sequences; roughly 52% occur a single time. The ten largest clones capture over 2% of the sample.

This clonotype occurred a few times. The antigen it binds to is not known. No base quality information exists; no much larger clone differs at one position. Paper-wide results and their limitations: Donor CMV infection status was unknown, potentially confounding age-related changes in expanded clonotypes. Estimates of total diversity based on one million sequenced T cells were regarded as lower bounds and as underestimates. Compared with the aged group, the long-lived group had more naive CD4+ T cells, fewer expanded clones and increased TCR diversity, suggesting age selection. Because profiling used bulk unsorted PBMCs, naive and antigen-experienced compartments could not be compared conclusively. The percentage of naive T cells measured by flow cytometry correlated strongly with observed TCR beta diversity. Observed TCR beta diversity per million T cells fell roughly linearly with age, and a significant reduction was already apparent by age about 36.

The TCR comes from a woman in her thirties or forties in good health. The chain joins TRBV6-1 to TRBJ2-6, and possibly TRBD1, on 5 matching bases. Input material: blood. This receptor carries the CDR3 CASTQRGFQGANVLTF. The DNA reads TGTGCCAGCACCCAAAGGGGCTTTCAGGGGGCCAACGTCCTGACTTTC.